The entry below gives a single T cell receptor (beta chain) sequence along with its context. The data were taken from a study of T cells in Graves' hyperthyroidism and ophthalmopathy. CDR1 is MNHEY, CDR2 SMNVEV, per germline (reference sequence). The CDR3 is 15 amino acids. V lost 1 base and J lost 2, with 9 bases in between. TCR beta CDR3 regions were amplified from RNA. First-round RT-PCR targeting the TCR CDR3 was performed with the HTBI primer set. Using its own MiXCR run on the multiplex PCR reads, TCRdb lists one record per CDR3 protein. The sample has 650,000 to 700,000 distinct CDR3 sequences; roughly 17% are singletons.

The V call is TRBV27, the J call TRBJ1-5, with D perhaps TRBD1 (6 bases). The sequenced sample consisted of blood. This receptor was obtained from a man aged 45-65 years with Graves' hyperthyroidism. The CDR3 loop is CASSLYRAGNQPQHF. CDR3 bases: TGTGCCAGCAGTTTATACAGGGCGGGCAATCAGCCCCAGCATTTT.